This T cell receptor beta chain was captured by sequencing in a study of OX40 agonist ivuxolimab in advanced cancers. The CDR3 sequence is 14 residues long. The V gene lost 2 bases and the J gene lost 6 bases, with 9 bases spanning the gap. Germline CDR1 and CDR2: SGHKS and YYEKEE (reference sequence). Only in-frame clones appear in the TCRdb table, and some are missing; sequencing was by immunoSEQ multiplex PCR. The sample shows roughly 60,000 clones, about 82% of them seen only once. The source is an adult with an advanced solid tumor such as melanoma, head and neck, liver or kidney cancer. The rearrangement links TRBV5-5 to TRBJ1-6; D not certain. The sequences come from CD4+ or CD8+ T cells sorted from blood, collected in a trial of the OX40 agonist ivuxolimab. CDR3 region: CASSLRAGNSPLHF. DNA for the CDR3: TGTGCCAGCAGCTTACGAGCGGGTAATTCACCCCTCCACTTT.